These 20 T cell receptor beta chains were sequenced from one sample in a study of neoadjuvant anti-PD-1 for oral cavity cancer. Some clones are missing from TCRdb's copy, which holds only in-frame ones; the method was immunoSEQ multiplex PCR. The sample has 9,000 to 9,500 clones, about 68% seen once. The sequencing used tumor tissue, collected before nivolumab (anti-PD-1) treatment. Every receptor here comes from a person aged 35-79 years with oral cavity squamous cell carcinoma.

This rearrangement joins TRBV7-6 to TRBJ1-3; D is ambiguous. The germline CDR1 and CDR2 sequences are SGHVS and FNYEAQ. The CDR3 spans 14 residues. V gave up 8 bases and J gave up 0 bases, with 11 bases separating them. CDR3 nucleotide sequence: TGTGCCAGCCTCAGCCCGAGCTCTGGAAACACCATATATTTT. As protein: CASLSPSSGNTIYF.

This clone was counted between two and nine times. This chain uses TRBV5-1 with TRBJ2-7; D may correspond to TRBD1 or TRBD2 (6 bases each). Germline lookup yields CDR1 SGHRS and CDR2 YFSETQ. There are 14 residues in the CDR3. The germline V and J ends were trimmed by 4 bases and 4 bases, with 15 bases remaining between them. The CDR3 sequence: CASSDPGAEYEQYF. The CDR3 bases are TGCGCCAGCAGCGATCCGGGGGCCGAGTACGAGCAGTACTTC.

CDR3 loop: CASTGTGDSGNTIYF. CDR3 DNA: TGTGCCAGCACCGGGACAGGGGACTCTGGAAACACCATATATTTT. This rearrangement joins TRBV2 to TRBJ1-3; 10 positions match TRBD1. Germline CDR1 and CDR2: SNHLY and FYNNEI. V lost 7 bases and J lost 0; bases outside the gene matches: 3. The CDR3 is made up of 15 amino acids.

The chain couples TRBV6-1 to TRBJ2-7; D is possibly TRBD1 (5 bases). CDR1 is MNHNS, CDR2 SASEGT, per germline. The V and J ends lost 5 bases and 2 bases respectively, with 16 bases between them. CDR3 length: 15 residues. The DNA for the CDR3 is TGTGCCAGCAGTAACCAAAGGGGTTACACCTACGAGCAGTACTTC. Translated, it gives CASSNQRGYTYEQYF.

The gene calls are TRBV29-1 and TRBJ2-7, with TRBD2 matching over 8 bases. The CDR3 has 16 residues. Germline CDR1 SQVTM, CDR2 ANQGSEA. V dropped 4 bases and J dropped 0; count of bases not matched to a gene: 11. CDR3 DNA: TGCAGCGTTGCGGGTAGCGAGCGGGAGAACTCCTACGAGCAGTACTTC. Protein sequence: CSVAGSERENSYEQYF.

The rearrangement uses TRBV21-1 and TRBJ1-6. TRBV21-1 is reported as a pseudogene. This CDR3 has 13 amino acids. The DNA of the CDR3 is TGTGCCAGCAGCCACGCGCGGAACTCACCCCTCCACTTT. This translates into CASSHARNSPLHF.

V is TRBV2 and J is TRBJ2-1; tentatively, D is TRBD2 (6 bases). In germline, CDR1 is SNHLY, CDR2 FYNNEI. CDR3 length equals 17 residues. V was trimmed by 2 bases and J by 0 bases, leaving 14 bases between them. CDR3: CASSEKGLRSSYNEQFF. The DNA of the CDR3 is TGTGCCAGCAGTGAAAAGGGACTTCGGAGCTCCTACAATGAGCAGTTCTTC.

V usage is TRBV7-2 and J usage is TRBJ2-5; 9 bases are shared with TRBD2. Trimming removed 1 base from V and 5 bases from J; junction bases left unmatched: 11. Germline lookup yields CDR1 SGHTA and CDR2 FQGNSA. The CDR3 loop spans 17 amino acids. This chain's CDR3 is CASSLVAGGGAGETQYF. As DNA, the CDR3 is TGTGCCAGCAGCTTAGTCGCTGGCGGGGGGGCGGGTGAGACCCAGTACTTC.

This clone has just one count. The V and J genes are TRBV28 and TRBJ2-5, with a tentative D call TRBD2 (5 bases). V lost 3 bases and J lost 3, with 14 bases in between. The CDR3 spans 15 residues. The germline gives CDR1 MDHEN, CDR2 SYDVKM. CDR3 sequence (DNA): TGTGCCAGCAGTTTTGAGCGGAGCCACAAAGAGACCCAGTACTTC. Translated, it gives CASSFERSHKETQYF.

This clone occurred a few times. This chain connects TRBV2 to TRBJ1-5, with a possible D match to TRBD1 (5 bases). Germline loops: CDR1 SNHLY, CDR2 FYNNEI. The CDR3 is 13 amino acids. V was pared by 8 bases and J by 4 bases, with 12 bases between. The CDR3 sequence is CASGAGFNQPQHF. CDR3 nucleotide sequence: TGTGCCAGCGGGGCAGGATTTAATCAGCCCCAGCATTTT.

This clone was seen a single time. CDR3 protein: CASRYFGGSGQPNYGYTF. CDR3 DNA: TGCGCCAGCAGATATTTCGGGGGGAGCGGACAACCTAACTATGGCTACACCTTC. The chain links TRBV5-1 to TRBJ1-2, with TRBD1 as a possible D gene (5 bases). Germline lookup yields CDR1 SGHRS and CDR2 YFSETQ. V was pared by 5 bases and J by 0 bases, with 23 bases between. The CDR3 is 18 amino acids.

A few counts support this clone. The chain carries TRBV7-9 and TRBJ1-2; D call uncertain. There are 16 residues in the CDR3. Between the trimmed V and J ends, which lost 0 bases and 0 bases, there was a span of 11 bases. Germline-derived CDR1 and CDR2 are SEHNR and FQNEAQ (reference sequence). This CDR3 reads CASSLAQQITNYGYTF. CDR3 DNA: TGTGCCAGCAGCTTAGCGCAACAGATAACTAACTATGGCTACACCTTC.

This chain links TRBV30 with TRBJ2-1, with 12 bases lining up with TRBD2. The CDR3 totals 13 residues. J gave up 5 bases and V 8 bases, and 4 bases lay outside the gene matches. Germline V gives CDR1 GTSNPN, CDR2 SVGIG (reference sequence). The CDR3 bases are TGTGCCCTGACTAGCGGGAGCCACAATGAGCAGTTCTTC. The encoded protein is CALTSGSHNEQFF.

The gene calls are TRBV19 and TRBJ2-1; 10 positions match TRBD2. Losses at the gene ends were 3 bases for V and 9 bases for J; bases not matched to a gene: 8. Germline values: CDR1 LNHDA, CDR2 SQIVND (reference sequence). The CDR3 has 15 residues. The CDR3 DNA reads TGTGCCAGTAGTATTTTAGCGGGGGGCCCCCGTGAGCAGTTCTTC. Amino acid sequence: CASSILAGGPREQFF.

There are a few counts of this clone. This chain connects TRBV4-1 to TRBJ2-7; weak D call: TRBD1 (5 bases). The CDR3 loop spans 13 amino acids. Between the trimmed V and J ends, which lost 3 bases and 6 bases, there was a span of 12 bases. CDR1 MGHRA and CDR2 YSYEKL come from the germline V gene. The CDR3 sequence: CASSHTGTGEQYF. CDR3 sequence (DNA): TGCGCCAGCAGCCATACAGGCACAGGCGAGCAGTACTTC.

The chain carries TRBV21-1 and TRBJ1-2. TRBV21-1 is a recognized pseudogene. The CDR3 covers 12 residues. In nucleotides, the CDR3 is TGTGCCAGCAGTACAGGGAGGGTGGGCTACACCTTC. Amino acid sequence: CASSTGRVGYTF.

The chain links TRBV6-1 to TRBJ2-2, with D perhaps matching TRBD1 (5 bases). Germline values: CDR1 MNHNS, CDR2 SASEGT. The CDR3 has 18 residues. Trimming pared 2 bases from V and 4 bases from J, leaving 20 bases between. The CDR3 loop reads CASSEKGLWARGTGELFF. The CDR3 nucleotides are TGTGCCAGCAGTGAAAAGGGGCTCTGGGCCCGAGGCACCGGGGAGCTGTTTTTT.

V gene TRBV5-8 combines with J gene TRBJ1-1; 7 nucleotides align to TRBD1. CDR3 length: 13 amino acids. CDR1 is SGHTS and CDR2 is YDEGEE in the germline V gene. Unmatched junction bases numbered 5, after V lost 0 bases and J lost 9 bases. CDR3 region: CASSLDRGRKAFF. The CDR3 nucleotides read TGTGCCAGCAGCTTGGACAGGGGAAGGAAAGCTTTCTTT.

This clone appeared a few times. The rearrangement links TRBV28 to TRBJ1-1, with 7 positions matching TRBD1. The CDR3 contains 14 residues. Germline CDR1 MDHEN, CDR2 SYDVKM. Losses at the gene ends were 5 bases for V and 5 bases for J; bases not matched to a gene: 8. CDR3 region: CASSPKTGRTEAFF. In DNA form, the CDR3 reads TGTGCCAGCAGTCCCAAGACAGGGCGGACTGAAGCTTTCTTT.

The rearrangement links TRBV27 to TRBJ2-1; D is perhaps TRBD2 (5 bases). Trimming cost V 4 bases and J 7 bases, with 14 bases left between them. The germline V gene has CDR1 MNHEY and CDR2 SMNVEV (reference sequence). The length of the CDR3 is 14 residues. CDR3 nucleotide sequence: TGTGCCAGCAGTTGGCTGGGTTCGGGGAATGAGCAGTTCTTC. It specifies CASSWLGSGNEQFF.